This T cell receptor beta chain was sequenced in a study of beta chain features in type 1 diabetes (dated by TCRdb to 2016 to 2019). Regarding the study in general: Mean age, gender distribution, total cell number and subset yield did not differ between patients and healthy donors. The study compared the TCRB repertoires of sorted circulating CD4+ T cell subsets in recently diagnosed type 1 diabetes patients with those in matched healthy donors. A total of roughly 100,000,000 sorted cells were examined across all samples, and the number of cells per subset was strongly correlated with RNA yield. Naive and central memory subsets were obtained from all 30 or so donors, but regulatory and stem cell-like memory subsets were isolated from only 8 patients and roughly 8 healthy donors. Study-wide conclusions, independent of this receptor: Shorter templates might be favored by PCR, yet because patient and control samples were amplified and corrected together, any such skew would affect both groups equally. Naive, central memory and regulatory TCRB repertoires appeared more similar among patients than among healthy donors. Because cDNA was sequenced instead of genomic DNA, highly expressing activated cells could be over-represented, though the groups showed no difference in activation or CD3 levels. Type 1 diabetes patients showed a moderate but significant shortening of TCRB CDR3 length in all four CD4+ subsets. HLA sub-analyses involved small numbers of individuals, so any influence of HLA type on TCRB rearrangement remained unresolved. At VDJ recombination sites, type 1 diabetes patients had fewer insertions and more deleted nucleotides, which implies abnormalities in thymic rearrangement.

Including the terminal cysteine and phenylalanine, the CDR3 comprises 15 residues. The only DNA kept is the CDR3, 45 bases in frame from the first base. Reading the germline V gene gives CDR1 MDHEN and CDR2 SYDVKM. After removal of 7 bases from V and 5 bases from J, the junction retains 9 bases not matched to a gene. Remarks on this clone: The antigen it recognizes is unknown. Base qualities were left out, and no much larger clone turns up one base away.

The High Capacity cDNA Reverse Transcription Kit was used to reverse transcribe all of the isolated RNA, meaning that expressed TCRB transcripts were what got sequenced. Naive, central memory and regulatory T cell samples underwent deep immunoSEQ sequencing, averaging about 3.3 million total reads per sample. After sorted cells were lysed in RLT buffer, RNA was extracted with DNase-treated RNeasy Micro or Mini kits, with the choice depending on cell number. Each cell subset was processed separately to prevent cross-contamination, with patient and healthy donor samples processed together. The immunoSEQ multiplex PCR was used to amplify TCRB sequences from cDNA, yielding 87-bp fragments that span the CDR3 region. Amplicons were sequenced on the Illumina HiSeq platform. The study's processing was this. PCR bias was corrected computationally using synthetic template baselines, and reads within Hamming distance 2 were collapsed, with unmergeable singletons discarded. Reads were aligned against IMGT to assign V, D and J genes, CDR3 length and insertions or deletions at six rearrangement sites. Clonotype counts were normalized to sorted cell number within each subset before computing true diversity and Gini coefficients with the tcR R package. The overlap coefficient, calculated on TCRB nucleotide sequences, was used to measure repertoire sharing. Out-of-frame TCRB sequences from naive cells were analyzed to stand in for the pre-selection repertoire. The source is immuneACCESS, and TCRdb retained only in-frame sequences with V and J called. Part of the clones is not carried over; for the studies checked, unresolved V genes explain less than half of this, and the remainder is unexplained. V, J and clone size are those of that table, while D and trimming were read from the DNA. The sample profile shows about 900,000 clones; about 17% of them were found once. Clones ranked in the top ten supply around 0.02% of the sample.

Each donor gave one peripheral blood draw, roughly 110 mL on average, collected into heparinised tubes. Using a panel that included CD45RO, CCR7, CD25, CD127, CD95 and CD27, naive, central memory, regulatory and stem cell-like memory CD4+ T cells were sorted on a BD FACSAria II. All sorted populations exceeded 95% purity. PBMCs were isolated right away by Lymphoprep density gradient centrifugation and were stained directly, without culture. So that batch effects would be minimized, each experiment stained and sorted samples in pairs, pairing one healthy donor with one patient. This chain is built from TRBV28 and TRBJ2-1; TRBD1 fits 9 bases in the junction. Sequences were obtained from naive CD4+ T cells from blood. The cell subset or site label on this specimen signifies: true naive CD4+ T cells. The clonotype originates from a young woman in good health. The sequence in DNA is TGTGCCAGCAATCTGCCGGGACAGGGTCACAATGAGCAGTTCTTC. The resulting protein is CASNLPGQGHNEQFF.